The present T cell receptor (beta chain) was sequenced within a study of T-cell memory formation after mild COVID-19. Study-wide findings and caveats: Among CD4+ contracting clones, most were CM and EM, and CD8+ ones EMRA. Contracting clones from day 15 to 85 showed balanced CD4/CD8; later expanders favored CD4+. Second-wave clones peaking on day 37 lacked confirmed SARS-CoV-2 specificity.

The CDR3 is 13 amino acids. V lost 5 bases, J lost 0 bases, and 6 bases lay in between. CDR1 is SGHRS, CDR2 YFSETQ, per germline. TCRdb called the 5' RACE reads again in MiXCR, with one record for every CDR3 protein. The data show 40,000 to 55,000 distinct CDR3 sequences, approximately 12% seen once. This clonotype was seen at least ten times. Its antigen is currently unknown. Sample: PBMCs or a T cell subset sorted from them (not recorded which). The receptor was isolated from a young man who had mild COVID-19 (a few samples of this study predate the infection). Cell type and time point are not known. The genes are TRBV5-1 and TRBJ2-1; D gene unclear. CDR3 residues: CASSKSSYNEQFF. The CDR3 nucleotides are TGCGCCAGCAGTAAGAGCTCCTACAATGAGCAGTTCTTC.